This T cell receptor beta chain was retrieved from a study of cytomegalovirus exposure and HLA in healthy donors. Findings and limits, study-wide: The authors enumerated 180 or so TCR beta chains as linked to cytomegalovirus. CMV serostatus was the sole immune exposure data available. The authors considered a cluster of highly shared sequence variants likely to be a sequencing artifact.

A remark on this clone: The antigen is undetermined. One end of the junction is discordant with germline, which a read error may explain.

CDR3 length: 13 amino acids. In germline, CDR1 is ENHRY, CDR2 SYGVKD. Primers for the PCR totalled 60 Vbeta and 13 Jbeta. Sequencing was performed with immunoSEQ multiplex PCR; in TCRdb, only in-frame clones are kept and a portion is missing. The table includes roughly 100,000 clones, approximately 86% detected once. The sequence was obtained from a man between 18 and 29 years old in good health and CMV-seronegative. The chain employs TRBV10-3 and TRBJ1-1; 7 positions agree with TRBD1. Sequenced material: PBMCs. As DNA, the CDR3 is TGTGCCAGCAGTTTTAAGACAGGGTTGCGCGCTTTCTTT. Translated, it gives CASSFKTGLRAFF.